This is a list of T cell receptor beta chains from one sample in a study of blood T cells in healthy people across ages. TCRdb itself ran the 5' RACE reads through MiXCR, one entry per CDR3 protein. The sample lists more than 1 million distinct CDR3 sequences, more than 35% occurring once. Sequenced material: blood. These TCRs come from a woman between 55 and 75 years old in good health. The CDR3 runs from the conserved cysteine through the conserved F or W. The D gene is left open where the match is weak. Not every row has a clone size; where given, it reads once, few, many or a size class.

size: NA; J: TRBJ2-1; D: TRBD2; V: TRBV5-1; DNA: TGCGCCAGCAGCTTGTTTCCCAACGGACTAGCGGGAGCCAATCGGGCCACATACAATGAGCAGTTCTTC; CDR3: CASSLFPNGLAGANRATYNEQFF
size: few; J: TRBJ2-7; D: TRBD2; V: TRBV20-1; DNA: TGCAGTGCTCCCGGGCTAGCGGTGTACGAGCAGTACTTC; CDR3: CSAPGLAVYEQYF
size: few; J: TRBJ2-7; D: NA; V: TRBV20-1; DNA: TGCAGTGCTACCAAACCTGCCGGGACTGCTTTCTACGAGCAGTACTTC; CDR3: CSATKPAGTAFYEQYF
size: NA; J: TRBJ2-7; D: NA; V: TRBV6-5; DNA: TGTGCCAGCAGTTATAGCGGAAGCAGCTCCTACGAGCAGTACTTC; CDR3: CASSYSGSSSYEQYF
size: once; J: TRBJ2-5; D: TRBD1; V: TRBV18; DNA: TGTGCCAGCTCACCACAGGACAGGGTGGAAGGGACCCAGTACTTC; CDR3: CASSPQDRVEGTQYF
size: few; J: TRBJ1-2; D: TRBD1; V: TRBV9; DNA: TGTGCCAGCAGCGTAGGGGCGGACAGGGTAAACTATGGCTACACCTTC; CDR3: CASSVGADRVNYGYTF
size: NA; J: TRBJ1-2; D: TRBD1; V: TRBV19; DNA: TGTGCCACCTCTGAGGGGGCTCCTGTCTATGGCTACACCTTC; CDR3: CATSEGAPVYGYTF
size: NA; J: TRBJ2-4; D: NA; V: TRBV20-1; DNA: TGCAGTGCCACTCCGCGGAGGAGGTTTAACAATGAGCAGTACTTC; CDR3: CSATPRRRFNNEQYF
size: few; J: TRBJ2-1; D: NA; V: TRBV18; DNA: TGTGCCAGCTCAATGCGACTCGTGGACCACTCCTACAATGAGCAGTTCTTC; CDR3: CASSMRLVDHSYNEQFF
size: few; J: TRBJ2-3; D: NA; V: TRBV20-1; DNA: TGCAGTGCTAGGCCCCGTATGTGGGGCACAGATACGCAGTATTTT; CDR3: CSARPRMWGTDTQYF
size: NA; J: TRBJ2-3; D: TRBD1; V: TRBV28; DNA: TGTGCCAGCAGTTTCGAATCCGGCACAGGGGGATACACAGATACGCAGTATTTT; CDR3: CASSFESGTGGYTDTQYF
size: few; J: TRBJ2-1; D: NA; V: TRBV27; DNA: TGTGCCAGCAGCCGTAAACTGGGTGAGCAGTTCTTC; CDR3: CASSRKLGEQFF
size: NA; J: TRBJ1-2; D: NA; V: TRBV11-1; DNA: TGTGCCAGCAGCCCGAGTTTGGGGGATGGCTACACCTTC; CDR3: CASSPSLGDGYTF
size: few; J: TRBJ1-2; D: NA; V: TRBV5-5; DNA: TGTGCCAGCATCTCGCCTCAGGGGTCTCGCTATGGCTACACCTTC; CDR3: CASISPQGSRYGYTF
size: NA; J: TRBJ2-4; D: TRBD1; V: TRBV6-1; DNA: TGTGCCAGCAGCCCTACCGGGACAGGGGTTTCCAAAAACATTCAGTACTTC; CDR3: CASSPTGTGVSKNIQYF
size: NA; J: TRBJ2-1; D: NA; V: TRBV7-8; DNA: TGTGCCAGCAGCCCCCGTGGTAGCCGGGATGGGGGTGGGTCCTACAATGAGCAGTTCTTC; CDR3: CASSPRGSRDGGGSYNEQFF
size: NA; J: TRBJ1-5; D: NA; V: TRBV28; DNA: TGTGCCAGCAGTTTCCAAACCCCCCGTCAGCCCCAGCATTTT; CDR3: CASSFQTPRQPQHF
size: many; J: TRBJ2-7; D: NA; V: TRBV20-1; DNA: TGCAGTGCTACCCTGCCAGGCTTCTACGAGCAGTACTTC; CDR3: CSATLPGFYEQYF
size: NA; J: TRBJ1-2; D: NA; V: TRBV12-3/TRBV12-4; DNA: TGTGCCAGCAGTTTCGGACAATGGGGCTACACCTTC; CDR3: CASSFGQWGYTF
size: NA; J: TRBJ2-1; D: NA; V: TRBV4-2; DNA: TGTGCCAGCAGCCCAGCTCACCGAGCGGGTAACAATGAGCAGTTCTTC; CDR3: CASSPAHRAGNNEQFF
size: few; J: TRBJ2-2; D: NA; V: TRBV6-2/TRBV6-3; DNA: TGTGCCAGCAGTTACACTCTAGCGTCCCAATTCACCGGGGAGCTGTTTTTT; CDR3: CASSYTLASQFTGELFF
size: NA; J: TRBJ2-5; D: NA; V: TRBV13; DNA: TGTGCCAGCAGCTTAGGGGGGATTCCTCCACAGCAGTACTTC; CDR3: CASSLGGIPPQQYF
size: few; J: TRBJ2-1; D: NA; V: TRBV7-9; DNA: TGTGCCAGCAGCTTATTTGGTACAGACAATGAGCAGTTCTTC; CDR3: CASSLFGTDNEQFF
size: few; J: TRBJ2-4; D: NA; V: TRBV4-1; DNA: TGCGCCAGCAGCCGGAAGGTGGAGCCCAAAAACATTCAGTACTTC; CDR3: CASSRKVEPKNIQYF
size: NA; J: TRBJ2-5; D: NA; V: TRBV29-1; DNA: TGCAGCGTTGAACCAGCGCAGCAAGAGACCCAGTACTTC; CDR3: CSVEPAQQETQYF
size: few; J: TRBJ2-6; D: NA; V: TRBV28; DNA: TGTGCCAGCAGTGTAAGACGAGGTTTGGGAACAGGGGCCAACGTCCTGACTTTC; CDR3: CASSVRRGLGTGANVLTF
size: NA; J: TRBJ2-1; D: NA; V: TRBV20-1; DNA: TGCAGTGCTAGAGATTTGTCGGTCAGCATCAGTGAGCAGTTCTTC; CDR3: CSARDLSVSISEQFF
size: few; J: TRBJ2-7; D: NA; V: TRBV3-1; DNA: TGTGCCAGCAGCCAAGGTTCTTGGGGGCGCCCCTACGAGCAGTACTTC; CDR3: CASSQGSWGRPYEQYF
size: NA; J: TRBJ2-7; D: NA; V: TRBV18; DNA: TGTGCCAGCTCACCCGGCATGGTGTCCGACAAGCAGTACTTC; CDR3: CASSPGMVSDKQYF
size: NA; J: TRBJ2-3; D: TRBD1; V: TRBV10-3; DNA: TGTGCCATCAGACGACAGGGGGCCGTGTCAGATACGCAGTATTTT; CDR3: CAIRRQGAVSDTQYF
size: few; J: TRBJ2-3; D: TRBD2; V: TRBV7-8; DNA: TGTGCCAGCAGCTTACCCGCTGCGGGGGGTAGCGGGAGAGAAGATACGCAGTATTTT; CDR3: CASSLPAAGGSGREDTQYF
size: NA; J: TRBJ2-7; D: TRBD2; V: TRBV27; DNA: TGTGCCAGTCCCGGGGGGACCTTCTACGAGCAGTACTTC; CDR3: CASPGGTFYEQYF
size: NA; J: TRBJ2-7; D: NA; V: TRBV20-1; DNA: TGCAGTGCAAATGCCCTGGCGGGCCATAGCTCCTACAATGAGCAGTACTTC; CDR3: CSANALAGHSSYNEQYF
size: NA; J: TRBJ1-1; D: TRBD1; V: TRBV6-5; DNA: TGTGCCAGCAGCTACACGACAGGGGGAAGGGCTTTCTTT; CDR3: CASSYTTGGRAFF
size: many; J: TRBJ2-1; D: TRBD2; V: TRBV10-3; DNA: TGTGCCATCACCCAACGCAGGGAGGGCGACGGGGATGAGCAGTTCTTC; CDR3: CAITQRREGDGDEQFF
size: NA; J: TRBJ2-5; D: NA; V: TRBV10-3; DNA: TGTGCCATCAGGTTAGCCAACCAAGAGACCCAGTACTTC; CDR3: CAIRLANQETQYF
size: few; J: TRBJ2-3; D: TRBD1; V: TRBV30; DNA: TGTGCCTGGAGATCCTGGACAGGGGATGTTGATACGCAGTATTTT; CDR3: CAWRSWTGDVDTQYF
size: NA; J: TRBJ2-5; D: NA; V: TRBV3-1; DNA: TGTGCCAGCAGCCCCTGGGGGTCTCCTTCGTCCCAAGAGACCCAGTACTTC; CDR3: CASSPWGSPSSQETQYF
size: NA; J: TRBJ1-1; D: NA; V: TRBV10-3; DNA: TGTGCCATCAGTGAGCCAGGGCGGGGAGCTTTCTTT; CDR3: CAISEPGRGAFF
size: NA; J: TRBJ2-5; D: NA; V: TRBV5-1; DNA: TGCGCCAGCAGCAAACAGGGATACTTGGAGACCCAGTACTTC; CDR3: CASSKQGYLETQYF
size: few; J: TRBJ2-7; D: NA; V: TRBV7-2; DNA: TGTGCCAGCAGCTCCCCTACCTTGAGCTCCTACGAGCAGTACTTC; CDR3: CASSSPTLSSYEQYF
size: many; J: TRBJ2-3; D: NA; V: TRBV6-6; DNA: TGTGCCAGCACCCTTATGGGGGGAGGCGGCACAGATACGCAGTATTTT; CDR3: CASTLMGGGGTDTQYF